This T cell receptor beta chain was captured in a study of blood T cell repertoires in COVID-19. About the study: Samples of COVID-19 (acute and convalescent) were obtained from the United States, Italy and Spain. T cells, B-cell-depleted T cells, or PBMCs supplied cDNA or gDNA.

Methods used by the authors: By means of reference gene primer amplification, nucleated cell counts were estimated. The assay was immunoSEQ multiplex PCR, and TCRdb's table has in-frame clones only and misses some. For V, J and clone size, that table is used; D and trimming come from the DNA. The sample includes some 200,000 clones, approximately 89% of them seen just once. Germline lookup yields CDR1 SGHTA and CDR2 FQGNSA. The CDR3 is made up of 15 amino acids. The ends lost 2 bases at V and 12 bases at J; junction bases unmatched: 11. What was sequenced was peripheral blood. The gene calls are TRBV7-2 and TRBJ2-1; TRBD2 aligns across 9 bases. This receptor was obtained from a man between 65 and 79 years old with acute or convalescent COVID-19. The CDR3 protein is CASSLYAQREDGQFF. The CDR3 nucleotides are TGTGCCAGCAGCTTATATGCCCAGCGGGAGGATGGGCAGTTCTTC.